This T cell receptor (beta chain) was captured by sequencing in a study of blood T cell repertoires in COVID-19 (dated by TCRdb to the early 2020s). For the wider study: Collaborator samples came from the United States, Italy and Spain and covered acute and convalescent phases of COVID-19. Where available, HLA class I and class II types were taken from metadata supplied by the sample provider and were not determined by assay-based typing. The samples were drawn from the first 160 participants of the ongoing ImmuneRACE study and from 950 to 1,500 subjects provided by 6 global collaborators. A freely available public database, intended as a resource for researchers studying the immune response to SARS-CoV-2, is where the repertoires were released. Deeply sampled blood TCRbeta repertoires from subjects exposed to, actively infected with, or recovered from COVID-19 were included in the dataset. Sample metadata almost always included a de-identified subject ID, COVID-19 status, age in years and sex. The prospective study material was composed of cDNA or gDNA derived from T cells, B-cell-depleted T cells, or PBMCs. Broader findings and caveats from the paper: How much clinical and demographic metadata was included differed by source and by participant, and the metadata was provided uncurated.

In the case of this clone: Its antigen is not yet known. The input lacks base qualities; no much larger clone sits a single base away.

The immunoSEQ Assay, a bias-controlled multiplex PCR, was used to amplify TCRbeta CDR3 regions from genomic DNA. The study's own analysis went as follows. The number of nucleated cells in each sample was estimated by amplification of reference gene primers within the assay. Sequence reads were collapsed and filtered to measure the absolute abundance of every unique TCRbeta CDR3 rearrangement. Productive Simpson clonality was computed per sample as the square root of Simpson's diversity index over productive rearrangements. In its TCRdb copy, this immuneACCESS table keeps in-frame sequences only and misses some clones. Where compared with another copy, unresolved V genes explain less than half of these, and the others have no known cause. V and J calls and clone size follow that table, whereas D and trimming were derived from the DNA. The table for this sample lists about 180,000 clones; 82% of them were counted only once. Together, the top ten hold about 8.4% of the sample.

Whole blood was collected in K2EDTA tubes by collaborating institutions according to the institutions' own protocols. For TCRbeta analysis, collaborator samples were shipped as frozen whole blood, as isolated PBMCs, or as DNA extracted from either sample type. From V the trimming removes 5 bases and from J it removes 7 bases, while the gene matches leave 7 bases of the junction unaccounted for. The CDR3 covers 16 residues, taking in both the cysteine and the phenylalanine. CDR3 DNA only is kept here, 48 bases in frame from base 1. According to the germline V gene, CDR1 reads LGHNA and CDR2 reads YSLEER.

Sequenced input: peripheral blood. The receptor comes from a woman in her 70s with acute or convalescent COVID-19. The rearranged chain carries TRBV4-3 and TRBJ2-2; 13 bases in the middle match TRBD2. CDR3 region: CASSGTSGGAFGELFF. The sequenced DNA is TGCGCCAGCAGCGGAACTAGCGGGGGGGCTTTCGGGGAGCTGTTTTTT.